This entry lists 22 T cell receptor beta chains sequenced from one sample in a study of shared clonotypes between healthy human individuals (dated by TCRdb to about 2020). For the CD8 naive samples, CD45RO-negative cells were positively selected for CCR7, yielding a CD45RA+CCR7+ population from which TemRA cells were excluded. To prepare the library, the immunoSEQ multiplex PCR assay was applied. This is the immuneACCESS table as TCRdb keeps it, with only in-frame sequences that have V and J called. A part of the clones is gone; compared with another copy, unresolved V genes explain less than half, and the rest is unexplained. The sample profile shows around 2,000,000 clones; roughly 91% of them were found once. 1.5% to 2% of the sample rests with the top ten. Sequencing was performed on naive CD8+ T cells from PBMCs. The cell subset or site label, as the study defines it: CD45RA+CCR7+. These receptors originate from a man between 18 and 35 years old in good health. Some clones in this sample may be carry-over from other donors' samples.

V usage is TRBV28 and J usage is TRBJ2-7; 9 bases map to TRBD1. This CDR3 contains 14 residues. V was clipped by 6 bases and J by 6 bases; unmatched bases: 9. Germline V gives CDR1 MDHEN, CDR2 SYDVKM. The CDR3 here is CASRLLTGGGEQYF. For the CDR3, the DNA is TGTGCCAGCAGATTACTGACAGGGGGGGGCGAGCAGTACTTC. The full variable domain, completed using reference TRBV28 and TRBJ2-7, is DVKVTQSSRYLVKRTGEKVFLECVQDMDHENMFWYRQDPGLGLRLIYFSYDVKMKEKGDIPEGYSVSREKKERFSLILESASTNQTSMYLCASRLLTGGGEQYFGPGTRLTVT.

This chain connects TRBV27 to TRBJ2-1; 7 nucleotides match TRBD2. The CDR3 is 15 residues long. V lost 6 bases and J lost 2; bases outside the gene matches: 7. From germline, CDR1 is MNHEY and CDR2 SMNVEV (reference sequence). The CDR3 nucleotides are TGTGCCAGCAGCCAGCCTAGCGGAACCTACAATGAGCAGTTCTTC. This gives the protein CASSQPSGTYNEQFF.

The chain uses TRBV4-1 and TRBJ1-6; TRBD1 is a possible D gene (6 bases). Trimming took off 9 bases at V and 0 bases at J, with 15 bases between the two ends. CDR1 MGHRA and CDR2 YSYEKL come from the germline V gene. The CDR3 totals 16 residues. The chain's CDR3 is CASNDRTNSYNSPLHF. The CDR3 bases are TGCGCCAGTAACGACAGGACGAACTCCTATAATTCACCCCTCCACTTT.

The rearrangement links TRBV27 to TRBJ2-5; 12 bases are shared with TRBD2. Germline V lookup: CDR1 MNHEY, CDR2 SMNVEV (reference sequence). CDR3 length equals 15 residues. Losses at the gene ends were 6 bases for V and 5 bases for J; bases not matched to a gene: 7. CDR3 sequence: CASSGLAGGRETQYF. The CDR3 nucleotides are TGTGCCAGCAGCGGGCTAGCGGGAGGGCGGGAGACCCAGTACTTC.

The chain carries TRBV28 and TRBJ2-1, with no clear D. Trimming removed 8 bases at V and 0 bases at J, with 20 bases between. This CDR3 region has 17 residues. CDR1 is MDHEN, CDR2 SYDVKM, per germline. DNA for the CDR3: TGTGCCAGCGCCATAATTGACGGTTTTAGCTCCTACAATGAGCAGTTCTTC. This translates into CASAIIDGFSSYNEQFF.

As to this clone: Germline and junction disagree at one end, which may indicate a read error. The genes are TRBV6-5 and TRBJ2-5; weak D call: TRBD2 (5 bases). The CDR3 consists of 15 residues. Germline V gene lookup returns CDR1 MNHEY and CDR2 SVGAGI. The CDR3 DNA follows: TGTGCCAGCAGCTACTCCGGGAACCTACAAGAGACCCAGTACTTC. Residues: CASSYSGNLQETQYF.

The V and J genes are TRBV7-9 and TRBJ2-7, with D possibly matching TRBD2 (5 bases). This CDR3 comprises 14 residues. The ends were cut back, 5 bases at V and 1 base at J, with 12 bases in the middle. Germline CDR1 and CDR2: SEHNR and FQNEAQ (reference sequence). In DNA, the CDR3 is TGTGCCAGCAGCCTTCTCGGCGGGTCCTACGAGCAGTACTTC. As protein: CASSLLGGSYEQYF. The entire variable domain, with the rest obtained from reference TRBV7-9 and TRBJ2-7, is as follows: DTGVSQNPRHKITKRGQNVTFRCDPISEHNRLYWYRQTLGQGPEFLTYFQNEAQLEKSRLLSDRFSAERPKGSFSTLEIQRTEQGDSAMYLCASSLLGGSYEQYFGPGTRLTVT.

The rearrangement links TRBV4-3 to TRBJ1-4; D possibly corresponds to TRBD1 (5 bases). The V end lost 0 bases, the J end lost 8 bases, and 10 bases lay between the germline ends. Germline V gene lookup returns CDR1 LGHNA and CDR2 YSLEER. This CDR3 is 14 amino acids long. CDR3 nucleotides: TGCGCCAGCAGCCAAGAAGGGGTTGAGGAAAAACTGTTTTTT. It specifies CASSQEGVEEKLFF.

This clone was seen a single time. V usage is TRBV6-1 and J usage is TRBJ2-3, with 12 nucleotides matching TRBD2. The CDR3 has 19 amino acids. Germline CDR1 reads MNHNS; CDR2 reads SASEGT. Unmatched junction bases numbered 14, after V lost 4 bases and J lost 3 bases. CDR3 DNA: TGTGCCAGCAGTGGATCTAGCGGGAGGGCCCTTATTGGAACAGATACGCAGTATTTT. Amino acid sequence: CASSGSSGRALIGTDTQYF.

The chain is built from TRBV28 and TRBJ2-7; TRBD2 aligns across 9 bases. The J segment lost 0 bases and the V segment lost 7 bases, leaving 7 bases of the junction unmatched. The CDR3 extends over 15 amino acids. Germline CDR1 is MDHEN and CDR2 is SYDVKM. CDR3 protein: CASTTLAGLSYEQYF. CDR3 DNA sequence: TGTGCCAGCACCACACTAGCGGGCCTCTCCTACGAGCAGTACTTC.

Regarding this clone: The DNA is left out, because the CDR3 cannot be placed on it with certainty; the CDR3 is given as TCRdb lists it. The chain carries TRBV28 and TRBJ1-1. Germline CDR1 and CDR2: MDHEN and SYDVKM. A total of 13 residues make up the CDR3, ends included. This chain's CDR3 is CASSTSGATEAFF.

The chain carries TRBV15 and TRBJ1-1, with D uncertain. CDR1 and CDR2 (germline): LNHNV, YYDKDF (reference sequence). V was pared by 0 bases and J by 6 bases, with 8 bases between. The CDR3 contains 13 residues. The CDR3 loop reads CATSRDRIPEAFF. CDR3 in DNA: TGTGCCACCAGCAGAGATCGCATCCCTGAAGCTTTCTTT.

DNA of the CDR3: TGTGCCAGCAGAGCGAGGGGCCCAGGGGGCTACACCTTC. It translates to CASRARGPGGYTF. The chain joins TRBV13 to TRBJ1-2, with a possible D match to TRBD1 (5 bases). There are 13 residues in the CDR3. V was trimmed by 6 bases and J by 8 bases, leaving 16 bases between them. The germline V gene has CDR1 PRHDT and CDR2 FYEKMQ (reference sequence).

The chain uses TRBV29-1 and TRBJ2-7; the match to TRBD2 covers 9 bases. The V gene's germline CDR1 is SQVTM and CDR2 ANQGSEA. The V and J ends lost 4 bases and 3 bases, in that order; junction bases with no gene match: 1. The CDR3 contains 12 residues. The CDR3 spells CSVGLADYEQYF. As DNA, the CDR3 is TGCAGCGTTGGACTAGCGGACTACGAGCAGTACTTC.

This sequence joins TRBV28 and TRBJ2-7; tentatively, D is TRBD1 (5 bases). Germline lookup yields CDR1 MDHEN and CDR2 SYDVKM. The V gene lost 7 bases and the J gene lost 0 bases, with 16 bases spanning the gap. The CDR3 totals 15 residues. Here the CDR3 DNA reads TGTGCCAGCAAGGTTTCGGACACCTTCTCCTACGAGCAGTACTTC. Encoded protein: CASKVSDTFSYEQYF.

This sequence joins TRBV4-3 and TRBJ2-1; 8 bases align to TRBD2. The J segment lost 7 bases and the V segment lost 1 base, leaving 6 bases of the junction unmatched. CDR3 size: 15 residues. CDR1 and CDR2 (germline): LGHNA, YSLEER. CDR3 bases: TGCGCCAGCAGCCAAGGGGCCGGGAGGGGTAATGAGCAGTTCTTC. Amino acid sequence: CASSQGAGRGNEQFF.

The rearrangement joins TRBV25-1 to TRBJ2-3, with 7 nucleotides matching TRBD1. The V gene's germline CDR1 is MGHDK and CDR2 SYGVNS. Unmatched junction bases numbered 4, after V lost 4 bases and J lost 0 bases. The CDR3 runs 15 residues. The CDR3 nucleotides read TGTGCCAGCAGTGTGGGACAGACTAGCACAGATACGCAGTATTTT. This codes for CASSVGQTSTDTQYF. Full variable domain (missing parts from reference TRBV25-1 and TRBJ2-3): EADIYQTPRYLVIGTGKKITLECSQTMGHDKMYWYQQDPGMELHLIHYSYGVNSTEKGDLSSESTVSRIRTEHFPLTLESARPSHTSQYLCASSVGQTSTDTQYFGPGTRLTVL.

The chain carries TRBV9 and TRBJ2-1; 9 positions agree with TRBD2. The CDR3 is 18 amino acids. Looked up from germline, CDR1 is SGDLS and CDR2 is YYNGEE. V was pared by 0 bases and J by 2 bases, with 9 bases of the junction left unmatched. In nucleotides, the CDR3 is TGTGCCAGCAGCGTAGCCCCAGGGGCGGGAGGGCCCTACAATGAGCAGTTCTTC. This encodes CASSVAPGAGGPYNEQFF.

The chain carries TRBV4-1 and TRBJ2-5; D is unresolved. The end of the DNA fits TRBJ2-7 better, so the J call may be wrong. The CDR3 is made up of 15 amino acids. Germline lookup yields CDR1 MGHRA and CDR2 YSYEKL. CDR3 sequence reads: CASSPLPWQTGEQYF. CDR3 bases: TGCGCCAGCAGCCCCTTGCCTTGGCAGACGGGCGAGCAGTACTTC.

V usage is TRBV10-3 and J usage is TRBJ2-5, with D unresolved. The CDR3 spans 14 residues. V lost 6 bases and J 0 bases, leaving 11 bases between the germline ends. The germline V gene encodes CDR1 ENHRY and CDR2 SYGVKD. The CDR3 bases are TGTGCCATCAGGCACTCAGCAGACCAAGAGACCCAGTACTTC. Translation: CAIRHSADQETQYF.

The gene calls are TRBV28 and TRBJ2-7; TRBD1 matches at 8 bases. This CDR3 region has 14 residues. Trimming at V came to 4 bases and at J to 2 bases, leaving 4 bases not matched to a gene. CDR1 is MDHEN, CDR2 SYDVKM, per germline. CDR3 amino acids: CASSWTGTTYEQYF. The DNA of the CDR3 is TGTGCCAGCAGTTGGACAGGGACGACCTACGAGCAGTACTTC. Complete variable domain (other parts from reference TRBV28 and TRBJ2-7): DVKVTQSSRYLVKRTGEKVFLECVQDMDHENMFWYRQDPGLGLRLIYFSYDVKMKEKGDIPEGYSVSREKKERFSLILESASTNQTSMYLCASSWTGTTYEQYFGPGTRLTVT.

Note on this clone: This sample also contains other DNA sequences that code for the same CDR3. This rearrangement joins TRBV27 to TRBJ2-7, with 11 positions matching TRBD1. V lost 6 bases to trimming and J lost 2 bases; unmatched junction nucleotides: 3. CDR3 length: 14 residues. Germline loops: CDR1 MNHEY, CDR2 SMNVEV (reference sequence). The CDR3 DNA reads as TGTGCCAGCAGACTGGGACAGGGGGCCTACGAGCAGTACTTC. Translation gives CASRLGQGAYEQYF.